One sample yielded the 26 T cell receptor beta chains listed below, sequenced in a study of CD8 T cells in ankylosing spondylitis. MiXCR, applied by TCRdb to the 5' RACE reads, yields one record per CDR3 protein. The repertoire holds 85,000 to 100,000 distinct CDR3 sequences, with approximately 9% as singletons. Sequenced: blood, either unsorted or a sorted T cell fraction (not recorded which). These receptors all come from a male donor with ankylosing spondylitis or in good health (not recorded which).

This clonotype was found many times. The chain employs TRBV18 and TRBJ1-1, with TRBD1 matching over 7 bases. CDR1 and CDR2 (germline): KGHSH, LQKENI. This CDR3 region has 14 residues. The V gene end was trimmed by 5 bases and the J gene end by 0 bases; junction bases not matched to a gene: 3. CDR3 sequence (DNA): TGTGCCAGCTCAGGACAGGATTTGAACACTGAAGCTTTCTTT. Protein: CASSGQDLNTEAFF.

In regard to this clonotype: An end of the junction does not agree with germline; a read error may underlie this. In nucleotides, the CDR3 is TGTACCAGCAGTTTGCCGGGACTAGCGGCAGATACGCAGTATTTT. This codes for CTSSLPGLAADTQYF. This chain joins TRBV12-3 or TRBV12-4 and TRBJ2-3; 11 nucleotides match TRBD2. CDR3 length: 15 residues.

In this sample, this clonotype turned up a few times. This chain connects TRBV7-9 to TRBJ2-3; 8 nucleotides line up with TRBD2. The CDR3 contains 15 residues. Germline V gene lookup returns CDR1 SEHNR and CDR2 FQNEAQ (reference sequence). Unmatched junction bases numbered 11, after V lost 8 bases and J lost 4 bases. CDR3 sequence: CASRGLRGAPDTQYF. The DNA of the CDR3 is TGTGCCAGCCGGGGTCTGCGGGGGGCCCCAGATACGCAGTATTTT. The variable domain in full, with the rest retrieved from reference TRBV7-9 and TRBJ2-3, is DTGVSQNPRHKITKRGQNVTFRCDPISEHNRLYWYRQTLGQGPEFLTYFQNEAQLEKSRLLSDRFSAERPKGSFSTLEIQRTEQGDSAMYLCASRGLRGAPDTQYFGPGTRLTVL.

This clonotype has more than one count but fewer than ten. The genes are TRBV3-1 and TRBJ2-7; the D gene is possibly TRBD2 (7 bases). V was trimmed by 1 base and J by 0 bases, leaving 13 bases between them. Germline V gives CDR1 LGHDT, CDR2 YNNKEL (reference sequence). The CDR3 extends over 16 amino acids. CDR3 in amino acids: CASSQGGGGSSYEQYF. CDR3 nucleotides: TGTGCCAGCAGCCAAGGGGGCGGGGGCAGCTCCTACGAGCAGTACTTC.

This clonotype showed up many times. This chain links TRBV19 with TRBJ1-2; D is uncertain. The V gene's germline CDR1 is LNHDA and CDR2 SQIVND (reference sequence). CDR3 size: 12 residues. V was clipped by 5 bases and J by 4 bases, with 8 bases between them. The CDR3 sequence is CASSVSSYGYTF. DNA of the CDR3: TGTGCCAGTAGTGTTTCGAGCTATGGCTACACCTTC.

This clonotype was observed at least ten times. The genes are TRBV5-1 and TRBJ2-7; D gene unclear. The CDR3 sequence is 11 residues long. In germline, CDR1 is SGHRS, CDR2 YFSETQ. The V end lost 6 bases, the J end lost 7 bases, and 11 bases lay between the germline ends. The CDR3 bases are TGCGCCAGCAACGGTAACTGGGAGCAGTACTTC. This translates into CASNGNWEQYF.

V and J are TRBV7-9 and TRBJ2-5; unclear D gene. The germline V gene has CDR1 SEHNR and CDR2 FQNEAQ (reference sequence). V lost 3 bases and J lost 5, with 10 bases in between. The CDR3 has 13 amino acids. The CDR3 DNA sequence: TGTGCCAGCAGCTTTAAGGTTTGGGAGACCCAGTACTTC. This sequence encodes CASSFKVWETQYF. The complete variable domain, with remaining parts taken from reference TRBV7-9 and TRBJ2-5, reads DTGVSQNPRHKITKRGQNVTFRCDPISEHNRLYWYRQTLGQGPEFLTYFQNEAQLEKSRLLSDRFSAERPKGSFSTLEIQRTEQGDSAMYLCASSFKVWETQYFGPGTRLLVL.

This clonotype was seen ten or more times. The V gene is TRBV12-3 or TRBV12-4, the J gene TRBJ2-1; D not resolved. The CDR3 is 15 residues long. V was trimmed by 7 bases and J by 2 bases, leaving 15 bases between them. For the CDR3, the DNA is TGTGCCAGCACTTCCTCGCCGCTTGCCTACAATGAGCAGTTCTTC. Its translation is CASTSSPLAYNEQFF.

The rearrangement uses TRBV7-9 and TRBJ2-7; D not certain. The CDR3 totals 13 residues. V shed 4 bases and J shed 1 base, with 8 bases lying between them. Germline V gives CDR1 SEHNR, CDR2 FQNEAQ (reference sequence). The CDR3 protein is CASSSHGSYEQYF. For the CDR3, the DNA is TGTGCCAGCAGCTCCCACGGATCCTACGAGCAGTACTTC.

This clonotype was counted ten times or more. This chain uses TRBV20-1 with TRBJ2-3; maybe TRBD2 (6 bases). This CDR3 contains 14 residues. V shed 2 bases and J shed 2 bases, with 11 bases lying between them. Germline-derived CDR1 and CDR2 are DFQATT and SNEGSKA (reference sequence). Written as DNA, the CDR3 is TGCAGTGCTAGAATACTAGCTCTCACAGATACGCAGTATTTT. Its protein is CSARILALTDTQYF.

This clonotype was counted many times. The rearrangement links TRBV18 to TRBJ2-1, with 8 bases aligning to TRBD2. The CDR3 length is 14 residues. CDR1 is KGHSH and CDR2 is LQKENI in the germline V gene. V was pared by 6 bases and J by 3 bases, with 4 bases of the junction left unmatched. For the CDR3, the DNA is TGTGCCAGCTCTAGCGGGGTGAGCTACAATGAGCAGTTCTTC. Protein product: CASSSGVSYNEQFF.

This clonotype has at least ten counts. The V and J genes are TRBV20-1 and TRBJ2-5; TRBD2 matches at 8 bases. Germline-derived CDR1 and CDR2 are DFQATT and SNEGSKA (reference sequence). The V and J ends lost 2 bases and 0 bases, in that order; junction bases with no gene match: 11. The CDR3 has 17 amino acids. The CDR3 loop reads CSARPKRGPRYQETQYF. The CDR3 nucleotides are TGCAGTGCTAGACCCAAGCGGGGGCCCCGGTACCAAGAGACCCAGTACTTC.

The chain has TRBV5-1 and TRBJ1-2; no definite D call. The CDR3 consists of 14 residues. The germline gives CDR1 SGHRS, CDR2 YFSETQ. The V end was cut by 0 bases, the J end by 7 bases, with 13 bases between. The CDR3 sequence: CASSLARGGGGYTF. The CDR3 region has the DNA TGCGCCAGCAGCTTGGCCCGGGGAGGTGGTGGCTACACCTTC.

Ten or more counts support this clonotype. The CDR3 reads CASSLSRDGQGFFGRGTEAFF. Written as DNA, the CDR3 is TGCGCCAGCAGCTTGTCACGTGACGGACAGGGATTCTTTGGGAGAGGCACTGAAGCTTTCTTT. The rearrangement joins TRBV5-1 to TRBJ1-1; 8 positions match TRBD1. The junction had 24 bases not matched to a gene; V was cut back by 1 base and J by 4 bases. The CDR3 is 21 amino acids. Looked up from germline, CDR1 is SGHRS and CDR2 is YFSETQ.

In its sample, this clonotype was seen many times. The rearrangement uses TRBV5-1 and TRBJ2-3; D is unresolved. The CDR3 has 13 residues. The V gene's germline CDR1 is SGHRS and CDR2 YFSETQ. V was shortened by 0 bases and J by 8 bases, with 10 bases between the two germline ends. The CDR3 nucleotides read TGCGCCAGCAGCTTGGCCAAAGTGGGTACGCAGTATTTT. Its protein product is CASSLAKVGTQYF.

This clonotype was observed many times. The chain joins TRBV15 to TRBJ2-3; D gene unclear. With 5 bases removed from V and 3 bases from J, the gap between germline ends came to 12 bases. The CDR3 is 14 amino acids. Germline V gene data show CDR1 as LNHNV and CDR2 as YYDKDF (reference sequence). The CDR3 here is CATSHPGGTDTQYF. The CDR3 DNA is TGTGCCACCAGCCACCCGGGTGGTACAGATACGCAGTATTTT. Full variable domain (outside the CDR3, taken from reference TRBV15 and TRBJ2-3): DAMVIQNPRYQVTQFGKPVTLSCSQTLNHNVMYWYQQKSSQAPKLLFHYYDKDFNNEADTPDNFQSRRPNTSFCFLDIRSPGLGDTAMYLCATSHPGGTDTQYFGPGTRLTVL.

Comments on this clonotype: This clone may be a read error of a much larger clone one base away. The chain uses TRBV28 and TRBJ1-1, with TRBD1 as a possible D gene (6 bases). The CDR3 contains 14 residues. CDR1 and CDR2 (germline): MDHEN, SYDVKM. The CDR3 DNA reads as TGTGCCACCCAGACAGGCGCAAGCGGGACTGAAGTTTTCTTT. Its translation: CATQTGASGTEVFF.

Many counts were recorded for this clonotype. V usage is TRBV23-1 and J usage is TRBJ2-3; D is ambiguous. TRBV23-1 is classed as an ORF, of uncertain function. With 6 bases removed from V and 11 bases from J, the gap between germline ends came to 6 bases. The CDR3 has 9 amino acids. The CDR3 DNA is TGCGCCAGCAGCCTGGGGCAGTATTTT. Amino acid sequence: CASSLGQYF.

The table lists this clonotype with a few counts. CDR3: CASSLGGQGAEYNEQFF. CDR3 nucleotide sequence: TGTGCCAGCAGCTTGGGAGGACAGGGGGCCGAATACAATGAGCAGTTCTTC. The rearrangement uses TRBV5-4 and TRBJ2-1; 11 nucleotides align to TRBD1. The CDR3 is 17 residues long. Germline V gene sequence: CDR1 SGHNT, CDR2 YYREEE (reference sequence). V lost 0 bases, J lost 4 bases, and 6 bases stayed unmatched.

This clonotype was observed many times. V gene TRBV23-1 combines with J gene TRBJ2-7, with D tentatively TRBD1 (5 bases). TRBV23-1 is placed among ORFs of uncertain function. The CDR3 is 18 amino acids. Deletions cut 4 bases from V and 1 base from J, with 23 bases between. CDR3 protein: CASSPPREDNQPSYEQYF. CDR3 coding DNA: TGCGCCAGCAGTCCCCCCCGCGAGGACAACCAACCTTCCTACGAGCAGTACTTC.

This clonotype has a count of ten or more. The CDR3 sequence is CASSTGGSNTGELFF. DNA of the CDR3: TGTGCCAGCAGTACGGGGGGTTCGAACACCGGGGAGCTGTTTTTT. The V and J genes are TRBV6-1 and TRBJ2-2, with TRBD2 matching 7 bases. CDR1 is MNHNS and CDR2 is SASEGT in the germline V gene. Losses at the gene ends were 5 bases for V and 0 bases for J; bases not matched to a gene: 3. This CDR3 has 15 amino acids.

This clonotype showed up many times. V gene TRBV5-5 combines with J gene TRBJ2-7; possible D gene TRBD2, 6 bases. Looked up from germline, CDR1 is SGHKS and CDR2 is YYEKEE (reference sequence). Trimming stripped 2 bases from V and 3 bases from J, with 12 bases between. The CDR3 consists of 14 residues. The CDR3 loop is CASSFRDSDYEQYF. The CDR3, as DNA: TGTGCCAGCAGCTTCCGGGACTCAGACTACGAGCAGTACTTC.

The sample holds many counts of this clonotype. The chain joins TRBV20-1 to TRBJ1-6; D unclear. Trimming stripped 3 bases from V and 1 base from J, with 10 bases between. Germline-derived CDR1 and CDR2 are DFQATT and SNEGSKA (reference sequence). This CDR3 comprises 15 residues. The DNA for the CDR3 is TGCAGTGCTAGCCCCCCAGTGTCCTATAATTCACCCCTCCACTTT. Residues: CSASPPVSYNSPLHF.

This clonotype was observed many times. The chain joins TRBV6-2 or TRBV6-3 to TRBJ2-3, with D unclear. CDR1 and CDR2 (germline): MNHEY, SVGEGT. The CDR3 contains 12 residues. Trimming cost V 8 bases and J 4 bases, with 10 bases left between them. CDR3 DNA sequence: TGTGCCAGCGGCAGAATCGCAGATACGCAGTATTTT. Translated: CASGRIADTQYF.

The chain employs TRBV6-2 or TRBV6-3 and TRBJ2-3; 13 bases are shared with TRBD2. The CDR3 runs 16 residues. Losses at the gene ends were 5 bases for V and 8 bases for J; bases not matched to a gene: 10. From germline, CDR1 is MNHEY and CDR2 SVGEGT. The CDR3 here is CASSDPTSGGHITQYF. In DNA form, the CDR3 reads TGTGCCAGCAGTGACCCGACTAGCGGGGGGCACATTACGCAGTATTTT.

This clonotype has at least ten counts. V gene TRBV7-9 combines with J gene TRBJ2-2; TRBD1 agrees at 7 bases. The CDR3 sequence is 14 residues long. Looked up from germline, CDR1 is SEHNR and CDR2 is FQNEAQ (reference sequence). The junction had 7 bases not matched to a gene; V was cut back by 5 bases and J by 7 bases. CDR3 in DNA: TGTGCCAGCAGCCTGGGGACAGCGTACGGGGAGCTGTTTTTT. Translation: CASSLGTAYGELFF.